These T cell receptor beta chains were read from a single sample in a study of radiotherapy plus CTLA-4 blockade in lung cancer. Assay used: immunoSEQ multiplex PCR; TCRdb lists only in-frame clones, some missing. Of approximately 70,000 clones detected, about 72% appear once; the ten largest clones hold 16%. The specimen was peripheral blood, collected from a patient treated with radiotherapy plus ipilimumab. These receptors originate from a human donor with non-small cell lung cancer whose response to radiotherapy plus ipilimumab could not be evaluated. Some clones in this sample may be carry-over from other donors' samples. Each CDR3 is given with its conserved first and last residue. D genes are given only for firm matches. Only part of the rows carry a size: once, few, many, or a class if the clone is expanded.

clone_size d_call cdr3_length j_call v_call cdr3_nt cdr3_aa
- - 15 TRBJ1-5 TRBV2 TGTGCCAGCAGTGAAGTCCCCCGGGGCAATCAGCCCCAGCATTTT CASSEVPRGNQPQHF
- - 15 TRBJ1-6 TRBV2 TGTGCCAGCATTTTGAGATGGGGGGTTAATTCACCCCTCCACTTT CASILRWGVNSPLHF
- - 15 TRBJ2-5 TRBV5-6 TGTGCCAGCAGCCCGGGACTCTCGTACCAAGAGACCCAGTACTTC CASSPGLSYQETQYF
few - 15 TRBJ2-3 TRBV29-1 TGCAGCGTTGGGGGGGCGGCAGGGGGGACAGATACGCAGTATTTT CSVGGAAGGTDTQYF
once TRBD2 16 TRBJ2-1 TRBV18 TGTGCCAGCTCACCACCAGGGACTAGCGGGGATAGTGAGCAGTTCTTC CASSPPGTSGDSEQFF
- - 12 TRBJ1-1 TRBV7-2 TGTGCCAGCAGCTTAGTGGTACGGGAAGCTTTCTTT CASSLVVREAFF
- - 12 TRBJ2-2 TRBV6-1 TGTGCCAGCAGTTCGGGTCGGCGGAGGGTGTTTTTT CASSSGRRRVFF
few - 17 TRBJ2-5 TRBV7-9 TGTGCCAGCAGCTTAGTGGAATCGGGACGGGGGCAAGAGACCCAGTACTTC CASSLVESGRGQETQYF
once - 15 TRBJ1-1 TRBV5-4 TGTGCCAGCAGCTTGGGGGGGCAGGGACGTACTGAAGCTTTCTTT CASSLGGQGRTEAFF
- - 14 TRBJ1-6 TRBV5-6 TGTGCCAGCACCCTGACAGTCCATAATTCACCCCTCCACTTT CASTLTVHNSPLHF
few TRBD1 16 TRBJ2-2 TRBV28 TGTGCCAGCAGTTTACAGGGGGCGGTGAGGACCGGGGAGCTGTTTTTT CASSLQGAVRTGELFF
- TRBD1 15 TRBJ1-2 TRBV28 TGTGCCAGCAGTCTCCCAACAGGGGAGAACTATGGCTACACCTTC CASSLPTGENYGYTF
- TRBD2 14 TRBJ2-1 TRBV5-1 TGCGCCAGCAGCCCAGGGACTAGCGTAGGGGAGCAGTTCTTC CASSPGTSVGEQFF
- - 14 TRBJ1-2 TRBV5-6 TGTGCCAGCAGCCCGGGAGTCGTAATCTATGGCTACACCTTC CASSPGVVIYGYTF
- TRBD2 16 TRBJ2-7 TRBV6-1 TGTGCCAGCAGTGGCTCAGCGGGACTAGGGTCCTACGAGCAGTACTTC CASSGSAGLGSYEQYF
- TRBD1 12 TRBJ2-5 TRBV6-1 TGTGCCAGCCAATCCACCGGGACAGGGAAGTACTTC CASQSTGTGKYF
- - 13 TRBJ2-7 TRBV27 TGTGCCAGCAGTTATCCCCCCTACCACGAGCAGTACTTC CASSYPPYHEQYF
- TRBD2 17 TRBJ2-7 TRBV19 TGTGCCAGTAGTATAGAGTCCGGGACTAGCGGGGGCTACGAGCAGTACTTC CASSIESGTSGGYEQYF
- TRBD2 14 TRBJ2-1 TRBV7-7 TGTGCTAGCAGCCGACGACTAGCGGACAATGAGCAGTTCTTC CASSRRLADNEQFF
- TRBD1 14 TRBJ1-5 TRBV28 TGTGCCAGCAGTCGACGACAGGGAGGTCAGCCCCAGCATTTT CASSRRQGGQPQHF
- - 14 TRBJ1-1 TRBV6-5 TGTGCCAGCAGTACAGCCGTGGGCGCCACTGAAGCTTTCTTT CASSTAVGATEAFF
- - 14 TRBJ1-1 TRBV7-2 TGTGCCAGCAGCTTAGTCGCCTCGGGGTCTGAAGCTTTCTTT CASSLVASGSEAFF
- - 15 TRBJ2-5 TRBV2 TGTGCCAGCAGTGGGGCGATGGCAAGGCGAGAGACCCAGTACTTC CASSGAMARRETQYF
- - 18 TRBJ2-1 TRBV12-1 TGTGCCAGCAGCTTTGAAGGGGGCCCGTCTTCTTCTAACAATGAGCAGTTCTTC CASSFEGGPSSSNNEQFF
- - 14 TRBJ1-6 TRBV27 TGTGCCAGCAGTTTGATGGGGCAGGGTTCACCCCTCCACTTT CASSLMGQGSPLHF
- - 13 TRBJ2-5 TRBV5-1 TGCGCCAGCAGCTTGCGTGGAGGAGAGACCCAGTACTTC CASSLRGGETQYF
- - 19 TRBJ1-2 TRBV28 TGTGCCAGCACCCAAGGCGGGGGGGTTTTGGCCCCGTACTACTATGGCTACACCTTC CASTQGGGVLAPYYYGYTF
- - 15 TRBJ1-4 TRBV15 TGTGCCACCAGCTCTGCGGGACTGTCCCATGAAAAACTGTTTTTT CATSSAGLSHEKLFF
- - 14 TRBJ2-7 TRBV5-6 TGTGCCAGCAGCTTGGGGGACAAGTCCTACGAGCAGTACTTC CASSLGDKSYEQYF
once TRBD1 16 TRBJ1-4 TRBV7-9 TGTGCCAGCAGCTTACTCACCGGGACAGGCGGAGAAAAACTGTTTTTT CASSLLTGTGGEKLFF
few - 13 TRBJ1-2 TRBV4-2 TGTGCCAGCAGCCAAGAGGCGGGCTATGGCTACACCTTC CASSQEAGYGYTF
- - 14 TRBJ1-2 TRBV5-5 TGTGCCAGCAGCTTGGAACAGAGCCTCTATGGCTACACCTTC CASSLEQSLYGYTF
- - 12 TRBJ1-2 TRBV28 TGTGCCAGCAGCCAACAGGACAGAGGCTACACCTTC CASSQQDRGYTF
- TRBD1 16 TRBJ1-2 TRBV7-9 TGTGCCAGCAGCTCGGATCAGGGACAGTATAACTATGGCTACACCTTC CASSSDQGQYNYGYTF
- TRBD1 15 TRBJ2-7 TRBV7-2 TGTGCCAGCAGCTTAATGGGACAGGGGTTCTACGAGCAGTACTTC CASSLMGQGFYEQYF
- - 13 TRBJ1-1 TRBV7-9 TGTGCCAGCAGCTTATTTCGGGGCACTGAAGCTTTCTTT CASSLFRGTEAFF
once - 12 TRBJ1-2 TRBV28 TGTGCCAGCAGTTTATCAGGGGATGGCTACACCTTC CASSLSGDGYTF
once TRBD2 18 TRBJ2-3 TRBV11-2 TGTGCCAGCAGCCCCCTCCGCCTAGCGGGAGCTAGCACAGATACGCAGTATTTT CASSPLRLAGASTDTQYF
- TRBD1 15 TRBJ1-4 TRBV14 TGTGCCAGCAGCCAAAGGACAGGGGTTAATGAAAAACTGTTTTTT CASSQRTGVNEKLFF
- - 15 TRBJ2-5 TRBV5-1 TGCGCCAGCAGCAGCGGAGGCGGCGTACAAGAGACCCAGTACTTC CASSSGGGVQETQYF
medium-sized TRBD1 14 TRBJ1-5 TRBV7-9 TGTGCCAGCAGCTGGGACAGTAGCAATCAGCCCCAGCATTTT CASSWDSSNQPQHF